The subject of this entry is one TCR beta chain. What it binds is not known. Isolated RNA was reverse transcribed into cDNA used as the sequencing template. Clones were read by immunoSEQ multiplex PCR, and TCRdb kept only the in-frame ones, dropping some. The sample carries roughly 120,000 clones, over 60% recorded once. This specimen comes from a study of CD8+ T cells in alopecia areata. Whole-study results and caveats: Scalp sample data also include resident alphabeta T cells from normal skin. It was lesional scalp, especially alopecia totalis/universalis, that showed higher clonality than normal scalp.

Starting from PBMCs, sorting isolated CD4+ and CD8+ T cells. This clonotype originated in a human donor in good health. The sample was CD4+ T cells sorted from blood.

The CDR3 is CASSQFAGATGELFF. The DNA of the CDR3 is TGCGCCAGCAGCCAATTCGCGGGGGCCACCGGGGAGCTGTTTTTT. V usage is TRBV4-1 and J usage is TRBJ2-2; D might be TRBD2 (7 bases). In germline, CDR1 is MGHRA, CDR2 YSYEKL. Trimming left V 2 bases short and J 4 bases short, with 11 bases between. The CDR3 is 15 amino acids.